The TCR beta chain under discussion was sequenced for a study of early T cells in non-severe SARS-CoV-2 infection. General observations from the study: Matching against VDJdb likely underestimated virus-specific expansions, favoring anti-spike CD8.

Germline V CDR1 and CDR2: MNHNY, SVGAGI (reference sequence). Between the trimmed V and J ends, which lost 5 bases and 0 bases, there was a span of 17 bases. The CDR3 length is 16 residues. Individual cDNA molecules were tagged with unique molecular identifiers, the study reported. A single record per CDR3 protein comes from TCRdb applying MiXCR to the 5' RACE reads. The sample comprises roughly 54,000 distinct CDR3 sequences, about 7.7% of which are singletons, and roughly 10% rests with the top ten. As concerns this clonotype: The antigen remains undetermined.

The sample here was whole blood, taken at baseline. The source is an adult who was a healthcare worker with PCR-confirmed SARS-CoV-2 infection or an uninfected control (not recorded which). The chain combines TRBV6-6 with TRBJ2-7; D is unclear. CDR3 coding DNA: TGTGCCAGCAGTCCCCGCGGCACACCCTACTCCTACGAGCAGTACTTC. Its protein is CASSPRGTPYSYEQYF.